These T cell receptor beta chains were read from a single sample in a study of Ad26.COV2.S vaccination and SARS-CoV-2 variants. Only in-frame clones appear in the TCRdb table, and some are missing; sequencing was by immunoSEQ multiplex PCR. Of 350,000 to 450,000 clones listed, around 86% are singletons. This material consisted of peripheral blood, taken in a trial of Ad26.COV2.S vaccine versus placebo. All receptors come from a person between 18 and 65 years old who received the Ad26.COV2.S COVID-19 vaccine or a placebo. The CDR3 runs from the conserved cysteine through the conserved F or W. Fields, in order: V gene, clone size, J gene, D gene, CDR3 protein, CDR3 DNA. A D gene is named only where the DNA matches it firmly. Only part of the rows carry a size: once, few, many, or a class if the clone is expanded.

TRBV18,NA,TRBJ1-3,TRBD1,CASSPRQGTAGNTIYF,TGTGCCAGCTCACCCCGACAGGGTACGGCTGGAAACACCATATATTTT
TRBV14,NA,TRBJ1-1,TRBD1,CASSLLSTGLAFF,TGTGCCAGCAGTCTCCTCTCGACAGGGTTAGCTTTCTTT
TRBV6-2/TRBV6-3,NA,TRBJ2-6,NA,CASSYGTGSGANVLTF,TGTGCCAGCAGTTACGGAACCGGGTCTGGGGCCAACGTCCTGACTTTC
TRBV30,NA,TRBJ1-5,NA,CAWSRGEFLSNQPQHF,TGTGCCTGGAGTCGGGGGGAGTTTCTGAGCAATCAGCCCCAGCATTTT
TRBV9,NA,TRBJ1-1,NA,CASSETGLDTEAFF,TGTGCCAGCAGCGAAACAGGGTTGGACACTGAAGCTTTCTTT
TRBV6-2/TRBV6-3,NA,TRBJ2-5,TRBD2,CASSYPPGLADQETQYF,TGTGCCAGCAGTTACCCTCCGGGACTAGCGGATCAAGAGACCCAGTACTTC
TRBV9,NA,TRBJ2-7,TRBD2,CASSVMASGARSEQYF,TGTGCCAGCAGCGTAATGGCTAGCGGTGCCCGTAGTGAGCAGTACTTC
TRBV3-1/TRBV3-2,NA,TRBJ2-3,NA,CASSPVATTDTQYF,TGTGCCAGCAGCCCAGTAGCGACCACAGATACGCAGTATTTT
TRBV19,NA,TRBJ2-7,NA,CASSIRLLYEQYF,TGTGCCAGTAGTATCCGACTTCTCTACGAGCAGTACTTC
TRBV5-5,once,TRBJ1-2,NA,CASSAVDGRNGYTF,TGTGCCAGCAGCGCAGTTGACGGCCGAAATGGCTACACCTTC
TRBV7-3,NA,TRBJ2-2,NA,CASSTDYLGGELFF,TGTGCCAGCAGCACCGACTACCTCGGCGGGGAGCTGTTTTTT
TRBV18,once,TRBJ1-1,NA,CASSPQSGTEAFF,TGTGCCAGCTCACCACAGAGTGGGACTGAAGCTTTCTTT
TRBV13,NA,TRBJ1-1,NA,CASSLESRAVEAFF,TGTGCCAGCAGCTTAGAAAGTAGGGCGGTTGAAGCTTTCTTT
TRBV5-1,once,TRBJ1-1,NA,CASSPRGTEAFF,TGCGCCAGCAGCCCTAGGGGCACTGAAGCTTTCTTT
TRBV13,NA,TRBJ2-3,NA,CASSPLMRGPDTQYF,TGTGCCAGCAGCCCGCTGATGCGGGGCCCAGATACGCAGTATTTT
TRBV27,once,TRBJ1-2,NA,CASSLSSGGAYGYTF,TGTGCCAGCAGTTTATCGTCGGGGGGGGCTTATGGCTACACCTTC
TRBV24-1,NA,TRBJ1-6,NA,CATSEGPYSPLHF,TGTGCCACCTCAGAGGGTCCCTATTCACCCCTCCACTTT
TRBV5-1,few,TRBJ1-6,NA,CASKPSRAGEYNSPLHF,TGCGCCAGCAAGCCCTCCCGGGCTGGTGAATATAATTCACCCCTCCACTTT
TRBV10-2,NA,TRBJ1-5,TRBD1,CASSGAGGQPQHF,TGCGCCAGCAGTGGAGCAGGGGGGCAGCCCCAGCATTTT
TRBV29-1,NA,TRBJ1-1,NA,CSVEFLGEAFF,TGCAGCGTTGAATTTTTGGGTGAAGCTTTCTTT
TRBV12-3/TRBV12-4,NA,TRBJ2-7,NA,CASSSTGYEQYF,TGTGCCAGCAGTTCTACAGGGTACGAGCAGTACTTC
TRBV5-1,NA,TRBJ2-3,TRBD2,CASSLEGRGTQYF,TGCGCCAGCAGCTTGGAGGGGAGGGGTACGCAGTATTTT
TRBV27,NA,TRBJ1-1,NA,CASSSGGINTEAFF,TGTGCCAGCAGTTCGGGGGGAATTAACACTGAAGCTTTCTTT
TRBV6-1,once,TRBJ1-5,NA,CASSEGTNQPQHF,TGTGCCAGCAGTGAAGGGACGAATCAGCCCCAGCATTTT
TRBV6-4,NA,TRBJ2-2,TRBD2,CASSPQGLAGVMTGELFF,TGTGCCAGCAGCCCACAGGGACTAGCGGGGGTCATGACCGGGGAGCTGTTTTTT
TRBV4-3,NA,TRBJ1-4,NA,CASSRKDHEKLFF,TGCGCCAGCAGCCGTAAAGACCATGAAAAACTGTTTTTT
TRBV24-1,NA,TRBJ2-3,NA,CATSDSTGLTDTQYF,TGTGCCACCAGTGATTCCACAGGGCTCACAGATACGCAGTATTTT
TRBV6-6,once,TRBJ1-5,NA,CATYPQGGNQPQHF,TGTGCCACATACCCCCAGGGCGGCAATCAGCCCCAGCATTTT
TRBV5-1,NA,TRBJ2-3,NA,CASSLNPEPDTQYF,TGCGCCAGCAGCTTAAACCCCGAGCCAGATACGCAGTATTTT
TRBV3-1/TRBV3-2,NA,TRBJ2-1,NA,CASSQPSGGPYNEQFF,TGTGCCAGCAGCCAGCCCTCTGGGGGGCCCTACAATGAGCAGTTCTTC
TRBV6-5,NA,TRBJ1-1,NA,CASTPVVRGNTEAFF,TGTGCCAGCACCCCCGTTGTCAGGGGGAACACTGAAGCTTTCTTT
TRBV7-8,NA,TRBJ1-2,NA,CASSLPDTFGYGYTF,TGTGCCAGCAGCCTACCGGACACCTTTGGCTATGGCTACACCTTC
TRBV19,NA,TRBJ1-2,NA,CASSIATDLNYGYTF,TGTGCCAGTAGTATAGCTACAGACCTTAACTATGGCTACACCTTC